Sequencing of this T cell receptor beta chain was carried out in a study of cytomegalovirus exposure and HLA in healthy donors. Amplification used 60 Vbeta primers and 13 Jbeta primers. TCRdb's table, derived via immunoSEQ multiplex PCR, lists solely in-frame clones and lacks some. The repertoire holds 180,000 or so clones, with around 80% as singletons. In the case of this clone: Its antigen is still unknown.

Study-level points and caveats: Association of a missense DCLRE1C variant with TCR beta V- and J-gene trimming was reported in a later analysis. Cytomegalovirus-associated TCR beta chains were listed, numbering more than 150. In a later analysis, donors in an Asian-associated ancestry cluster reportedly had fewer N-insertions in productive TCRs than the cohort mean.

It was healthy bone marrow donors who served as donors. In germline, CDR1 is LGHNA, CDR2 YSLEER. CDR3 length: 14 amino acids. V was trimmed by 2 bases and J by 3 bases, leaving 10 bases between them. The sample taken for sequencing was PBMCs. This TCR was sampled from a woman aged 25 to 39 in good health and CMV-seropositive. This rearrangement joins TRBV4-3 to TRBJ1-2; maybe TRBD1 (5 bases). CDR3 sequence reads: CASSQLTGDYGYTF. CDR3 sequence (DNA): TGCGCCAGCAGCCAACTTACAGGAGACTATGGCTACACCTTC.